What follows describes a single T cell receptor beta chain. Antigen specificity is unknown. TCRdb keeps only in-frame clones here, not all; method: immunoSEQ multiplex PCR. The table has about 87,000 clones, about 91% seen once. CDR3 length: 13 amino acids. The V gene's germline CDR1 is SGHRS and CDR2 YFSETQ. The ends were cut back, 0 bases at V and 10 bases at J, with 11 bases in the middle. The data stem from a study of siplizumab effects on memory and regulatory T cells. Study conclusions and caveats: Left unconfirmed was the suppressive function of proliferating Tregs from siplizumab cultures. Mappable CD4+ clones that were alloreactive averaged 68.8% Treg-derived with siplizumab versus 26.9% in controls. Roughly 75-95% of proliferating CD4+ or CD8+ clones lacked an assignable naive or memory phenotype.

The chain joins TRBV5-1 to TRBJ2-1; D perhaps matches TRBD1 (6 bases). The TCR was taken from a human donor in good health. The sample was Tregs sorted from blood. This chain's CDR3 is CASSLGGHLEQFF. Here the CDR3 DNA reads TGCGCCAGCAGCTTGGGGGGACATCTCGAGCAGTTCTTC. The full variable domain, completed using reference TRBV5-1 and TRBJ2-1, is KAGVTQTPRYLIKTRGQQVTLSCSPISGHRSVSWYQQTPGQGLQFLFEYFSETQRNKGNFPGRFSGRQFSNSRSEMNVSTLELGDSALYLCASSLGGHLEQFFGPGTRLTVL.